Below are 6 T cell receptor beta chains sequenced from a single sample in a study of blood T cell repertoires in COVID-19 (dated by TCRdb to about 2020). The receptor library was made with the immunoSEQ multiplex PCR assay. Not all clones reach the TCRdb copy of this immuneACCESS table, which keeps in-frame sequences only. Checked studies attribute under half of the gap to unresolved V genes and leave the rest unexplained. This sample has about 46,000 clones in its table, and roughly 80% of those were observed once. The leading ten clones occupy less than 8% of the sample. Sequencing input: peripheral blood. Receptors were obtained from a man aged 55 to 70 with active COVID-19.

The V call is TRBV7-2, the J call TRBJ2-1; the D gene is possibly TRBD1 (5 bases). This CDR3 is 16 amino acids long. CDR1 is SGHTA and CDR2 is FQGNSA in the germline V gene. Trimming stripped 2 bases from V and 0 bases from J, with 11 bases between. Here the CDR3 reads CASSLRGSSSYNEQFF. Written as DNA, the CDR3 is TGTGCCAGCAGCTTAAGGGGATCCAGCTCCTACAATGAGCAGTTCTTC. Using reference TRBV7-2 and TRBJ2-1 for the parts outside the CDR3, the full variable domain is GAGVSQSPSNKVTEKGKDVELRCDPISGHTALYWYRQSLGQGLEFLIYFQGNSAPDKSGLPSDRFSAERTGGSVSTLTIQRTQQEDSAVYLCASSLRGSSSYNEQFFGPGTRLTVL.

V usage is TRBV27 and J usage is TRBJ2-3; a weak D match, TRBD1 (5 bases). Germline CDR1 is MNHEY and CDR2 is SMNVEV (reference sequence). Trimming took 4 bases from V and 2 from J, leaving 10 bases between them. This CDR3 has 14 residues. The CDR3 here is CASSYQGNTDTQYF. The CDR3 coding sequence is TGTGCCAGCAGTTACCAGGGAAACACAGATACGCAGTATTTT.

V gene TRBV19 combines with J gene TRBJ1-2; D might be TRBD1 (6 bases). This CDR3 comprises 13 residues. Trimming cost V 5 bases and J 3 bases, with 10 bases left between them. Germline lookup yields CDR1 LNHDA and CDR2 SQIVND (reference sequence). CDR3 DNA sequence: TGTGCCAGTAGTCCACAGGGATACTATGGCTACACCTTC. Translation: CASSPQGYYGYTF.

J is TRBJ2-3 and V is TRBV7-6, with a possible D match to TRBD2 (6 bases). V was shortened by 5 bases and J by 2 bases, with 17 bases between the two germline ends. Germline loops: CDR1 SGHVS, CDR2 FNYEAQ. The CDR3 runs to 16 residues. This CDR3 reads CASSPLGGEHTDTQYF. For the CDR3, the DNA is TGTGCCAGCAGCCCCCTGGGAGGAGAGCACACAGATACGCAGTATTTT.

The rearrangement uses TRBV3-1 (or the pseudogene TRBV3-2) and TRBJ2-7; TRBD2 agrees at 13 bases. The CDR3 length is 14 residues. Germline lookup yields CDR1 LGHDT and CDR2 YNNKEL (reference sequence). V gave up 8 bases and J gave up 6 bases; unmatched junction bases: 7. The CDR3: CASWTSGSSAEQYF. The CDR3 DNA reads as TGTGCCAGCTGGACTAGCGGGAGTTCTGCCGAGCAGTACTTC.

The chain uses TRBV18 and TRBJ2-2, with TRBD2 identical over 8 bases. CDR1 and CDR2 from the germline V gene are KGHSH and LQKENI. The CDR3 spans 17 residues. With V trimmed by 3 bases and J by 5 bases, 11 bases remained unmatched. CDR3 sequence: CASSPVRVSGGTGELFF. The DNA of the CDR3 is TGTGCCAGCTCACCGGTTAGAGTCAGCGGGGGTACCGGGGAGCTGTTTTTT.